One T cell receptor beta chain is described in this entry. Antigen: not known. PCR used 60 Vbeta primers and 13 Jbeta primers. Profiled with immunoSEQ multiplex PCR; TCRdb holds only in-frame clones, not every one. Of under 200,000 clones in the sample, 79% were seen once. Per the germline V gene, CDR1 is LGHNA and CDR2 is YNFKEQ. This CDR3 contains 16 residues. V was cut by 1 base and J by 3 bases, with 14 bases left in between. The data were obtained in a study of cytomegalovirus exposure and HLA in healthy donors. As for the study in general: Findings of an earlier analysis included roughly 110 million unique TCR beta sequences from roughly 200 million T cells.

Notes on the study in general: Later analysis identified a missense DCLRE1C variant that was linked to TCR beta V- and J-gene trimming. Later analysis found that TCR beta chains associated with HLA were more clonally expanded than other, equally common chains.

This receptor was taken from a woman aged 25 to 39 in good health and CMV-seropositive. Sequencing input: PBMCs. The V and J genes are TRBV4-2 and TRBJ2-3; D uncertain. The CDR3 DNA reads TGTGCCAGCAGCCAAGTTCCGGTACGAGTGACAGATACGCAGTATTTT. The encoded protein is CASSQVPVRVTDTQYF.